Listed below are T cell receptor beta chains from one sample, sequenced in a study of blood T cell repertoires in COVID-19. Method: immunoSEQ multiplex PCR; TCRdb's copy keeps in-frame clones and lacks some. The table has around 230,000 clones, more than 70% seen once; the top ten hold under 2.5%. Material for sequencing was PBMCs or T cells enriched from blood (not recorded which). These TCRs come from a woman aged 35 to 49 with acute COVID-19. CDR3s include the opening cysteine and the closing phenylalanine or tryptophan.

TRBJ1-2 | TRBV7-9 | CASSLPDSGYTF
TRBJ2-3 | TRBV11-2 | CASRRDRNTDTQYF
TRBJ1-5 | TRBV6-5 | CASSTTTTGSQPQHF
TRBJ1-5 | TRBV7-9 | CASSAQGTQPQHF
TRBJ1-1 | TRBV18 | CASSPNSFAEAFF
TRBJ2-1 | TRBV7-9 | CASSVLWTIYNEQFF
TRBJ1-2 | TRBV4-3 | CASSQGATGGGYGYTF
TRBJ1-5 | TRBV2 | CASMRDTLSNQPQHF
TRBJ1-1 | TRBV9 | CASSGTAPIGFF
TRBJ1-2 | TRBV11-3 | CASSLDLQGTYGYTF
TRBJ1-4 | TRBV10-2 | CASSELTDKKLFF
TRBJ2-1 | TRBV6-1 | CASSEVVPNEQFF
TRBJ1-5 | TRBV6-5 | CASRPGPRGQPQHF
TRBJ1-3 | TRBV30 | CAWSEARPGNTIYF
TRBJ2-7 | TRBV5-1 | CASSHATAYEQYF
TRBJ2-3 | TRBV7-6 | CASSPGDGGGVPDTQYF
TRBJ1-4 | TRBV4-2 | CASSQDGGGAEKLFF
TRBJ2-3 | TRBV15 | CATSRGGEGTQYF
TRBJ1-5 | TRBV4-1 | CASGGGQPVEPQHF
TRBJ2-7 | TRBV7-8 | CASSRPPPDRGYEQYF